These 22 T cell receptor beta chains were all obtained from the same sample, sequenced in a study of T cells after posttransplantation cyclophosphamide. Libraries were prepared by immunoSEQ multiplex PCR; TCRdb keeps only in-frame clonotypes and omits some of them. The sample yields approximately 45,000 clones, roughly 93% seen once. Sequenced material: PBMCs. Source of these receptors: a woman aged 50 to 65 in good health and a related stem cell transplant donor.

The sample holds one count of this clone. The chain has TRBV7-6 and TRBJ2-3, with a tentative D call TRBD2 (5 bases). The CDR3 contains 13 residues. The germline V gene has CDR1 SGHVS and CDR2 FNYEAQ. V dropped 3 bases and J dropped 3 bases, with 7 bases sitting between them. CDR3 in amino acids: CASSFRETDTQYF. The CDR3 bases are TGTGCCAGCAGCTTCCGGGAAACAGATACGCAGTATTTT.

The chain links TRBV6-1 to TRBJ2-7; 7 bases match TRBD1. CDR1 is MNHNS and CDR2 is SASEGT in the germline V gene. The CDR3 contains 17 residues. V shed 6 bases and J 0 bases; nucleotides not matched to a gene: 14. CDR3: CASSEIGTAMSSYEQYF. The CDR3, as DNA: TGTGCCAGCAGCGAAATAGGGACAGCGATGAGCTCCTACGAGCAGTACTTC.

The CDR3 DNA reads as TGTGCCTGGACGGTTAAGGAGACCCAGTACTTC. Translated, it gives CAWTVKETQYF. The V call is TRBV30, the J call TRBJ2-5, with D unresolved. Germline lookup yields CDR1 GTSNPN and CDR2 SVGIG (reference sequence). Trimming took 4 bases from V and 5 from J, leaving 8 bases between them. The CDR3 covers 11 residues.

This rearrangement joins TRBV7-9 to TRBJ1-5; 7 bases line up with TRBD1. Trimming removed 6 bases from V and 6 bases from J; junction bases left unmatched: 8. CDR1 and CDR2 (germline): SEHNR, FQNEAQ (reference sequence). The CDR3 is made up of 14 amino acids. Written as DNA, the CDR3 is TGTGCCAGCAGGGATGACAGGGCGGGTCAGCCCCAGCATTTT. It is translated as CASRDDRAGQPQHF.

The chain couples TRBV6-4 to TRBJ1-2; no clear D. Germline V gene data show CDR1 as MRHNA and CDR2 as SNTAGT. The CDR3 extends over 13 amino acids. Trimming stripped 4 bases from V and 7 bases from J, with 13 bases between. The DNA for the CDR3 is TGTGCCAGCAGTGGCGGGGTATCGGGTGGCTACACCTTC. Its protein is CASSGGVSGGYTF.

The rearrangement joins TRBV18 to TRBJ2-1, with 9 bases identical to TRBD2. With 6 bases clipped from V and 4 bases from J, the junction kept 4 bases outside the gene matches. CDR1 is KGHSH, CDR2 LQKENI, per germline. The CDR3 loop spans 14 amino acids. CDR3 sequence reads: CASSGLAQYNEQFF. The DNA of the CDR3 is TGTGCCAGCTCGGGACTAGCTCAATACAATGAGCAGTTCTTC.

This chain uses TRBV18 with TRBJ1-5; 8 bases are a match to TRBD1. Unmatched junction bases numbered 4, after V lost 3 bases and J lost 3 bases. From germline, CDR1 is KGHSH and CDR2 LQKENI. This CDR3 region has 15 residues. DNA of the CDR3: TGTGCCAGCTCACCTCCACAGGGGGTCAATCAGCCCCAGCATTTT. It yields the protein CASSPPQGVNQPQHF.

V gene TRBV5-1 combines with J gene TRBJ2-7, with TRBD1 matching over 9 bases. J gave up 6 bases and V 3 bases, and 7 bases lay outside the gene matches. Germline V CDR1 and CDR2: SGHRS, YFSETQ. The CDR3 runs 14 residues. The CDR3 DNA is TGCGCCAGCAGCTCGGGACAGGGTGAGGCCGAGCAGTACTTC. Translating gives CASSSGQGEAEQYF. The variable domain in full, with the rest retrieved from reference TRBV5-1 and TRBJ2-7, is KAGVTQTPRYLIKTRGQQVTLSCSPISGHRSVSWYQQTPGQGLQFLFEYFSETQRNKGNFPGRFSGRQFSNSRSEMNVSTLELGDSALYLCASSSGQGEAEQYFGPGTRLTVT.

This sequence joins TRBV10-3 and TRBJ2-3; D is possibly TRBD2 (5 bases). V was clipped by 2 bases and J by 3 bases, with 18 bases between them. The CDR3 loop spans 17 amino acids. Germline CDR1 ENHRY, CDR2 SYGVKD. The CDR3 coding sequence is TGTGCCATCAGTGAGCCTTCGAAGGGAGTTAGGACAGATACGCAGTATTTT. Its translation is CAISEPSKGVRTDTQYF.

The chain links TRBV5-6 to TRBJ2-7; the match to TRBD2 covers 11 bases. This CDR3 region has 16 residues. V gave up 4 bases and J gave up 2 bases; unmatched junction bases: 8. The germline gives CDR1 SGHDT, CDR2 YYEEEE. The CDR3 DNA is TGTGCCAGCAGCCCCCTGACTAGCGGGGAAGCCTACGAGCAGTACTTC. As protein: CASSPLTSGEAYEQYF.

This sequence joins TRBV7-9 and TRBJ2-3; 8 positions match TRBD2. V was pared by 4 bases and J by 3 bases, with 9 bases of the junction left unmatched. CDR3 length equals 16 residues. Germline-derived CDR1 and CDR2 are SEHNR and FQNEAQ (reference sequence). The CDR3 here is CASSSIGTSITDTQYF. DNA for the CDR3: TGTGCCAGCAGCTCAATCGGGACTAGTATTACAGATACGCAGTATTTT.

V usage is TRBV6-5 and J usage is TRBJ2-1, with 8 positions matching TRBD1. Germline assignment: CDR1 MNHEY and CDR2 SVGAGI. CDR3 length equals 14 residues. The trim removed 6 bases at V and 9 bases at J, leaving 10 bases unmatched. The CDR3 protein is CASRIGQGWGEQFF. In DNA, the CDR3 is TGTGCCAGCAGAATCGGACAGGGCTGGGGTGAGCAGTTCTTC.

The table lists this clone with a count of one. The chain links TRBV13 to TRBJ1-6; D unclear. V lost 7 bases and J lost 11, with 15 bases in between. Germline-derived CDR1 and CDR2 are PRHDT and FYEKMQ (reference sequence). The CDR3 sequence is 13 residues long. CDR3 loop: CASTLSRGAPLHF. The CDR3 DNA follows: TGTGCCAGCACTCTATCCCGGGGAGCACCCCTCCACTTT. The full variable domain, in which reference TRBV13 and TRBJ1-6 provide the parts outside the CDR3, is AAGVIQSPRHLIKEKRETATLKCYPIPRHDTVYWYQQGPGQDPQFLISFYEKMQSDKGSIPDRFSAQQFSDYHSELNMSSLELGDSALYFCASTLSRGAPLHFGNGTRLTVT.

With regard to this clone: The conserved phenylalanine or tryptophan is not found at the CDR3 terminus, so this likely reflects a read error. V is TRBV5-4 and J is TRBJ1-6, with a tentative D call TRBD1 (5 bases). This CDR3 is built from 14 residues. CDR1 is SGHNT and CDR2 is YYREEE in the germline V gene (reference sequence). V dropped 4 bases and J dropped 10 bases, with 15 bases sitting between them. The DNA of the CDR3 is TGTGCCAGCAGCCGGGGGGGGGAGTGGTCACCCCTCCACCTT. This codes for CASSRGGEWSPLHL.

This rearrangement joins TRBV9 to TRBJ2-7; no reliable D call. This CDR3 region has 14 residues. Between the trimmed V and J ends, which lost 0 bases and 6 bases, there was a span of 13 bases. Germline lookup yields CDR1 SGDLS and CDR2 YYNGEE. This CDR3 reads CASSVGAGNSEQYF. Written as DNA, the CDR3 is TGTGCCAGCAGCGTAGGGGCAGGTAACAGCGAGCAGTACTTC. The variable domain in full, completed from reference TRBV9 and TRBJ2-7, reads DSGVTQTPKHLITATGQRVTLRCSPRSGDLSVYWYQQSLDQGLQFLIQYYNGEERAKGNILERFSAQQFPDLHSELNLSSLELGDSALYFCASSVGAGNSEQYFGPGTRLTVT.

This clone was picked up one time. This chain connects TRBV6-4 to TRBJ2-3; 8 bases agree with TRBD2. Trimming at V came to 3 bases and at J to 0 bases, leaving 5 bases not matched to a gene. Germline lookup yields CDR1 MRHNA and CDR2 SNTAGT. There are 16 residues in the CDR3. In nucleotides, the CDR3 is TGTGCCAGCAGTGAAGAACTAGCGGAGAGCACAGATACGCAGTATTTT. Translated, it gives CASSEELAESTDTQYF.

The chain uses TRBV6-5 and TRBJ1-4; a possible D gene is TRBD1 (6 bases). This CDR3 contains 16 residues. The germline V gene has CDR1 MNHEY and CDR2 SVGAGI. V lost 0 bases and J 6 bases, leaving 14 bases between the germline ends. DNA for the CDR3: TGTGCCAGCAGTTACTCCGTGGCAGGGGATTATGAAAAACTGTTTTTT. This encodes CASSYSVAGDYEKLFF.

CDR3 sequence (DNA): TGTGCTAGTGGTTTGGTGCGGGAGAACACTGAAGCTTTCTTT. This codes for CASGLVRENTEAFF. This chain links TRBV12-5 with TRBJ1-1; D unclear. The CDR3 is made up of 14 amino acids. Germline CDR1 is LGHNT and CDR2 is FRNRAP. V gave up 0 bases and J gave up 1 base, with 6 bases separating them.

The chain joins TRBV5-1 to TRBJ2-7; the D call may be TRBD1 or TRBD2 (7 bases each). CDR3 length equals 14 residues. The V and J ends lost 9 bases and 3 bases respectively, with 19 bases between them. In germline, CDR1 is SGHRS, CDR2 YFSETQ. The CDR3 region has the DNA TGCGCCACCAGGGGGGGGCTCAACGGCTACGAGCAGTACTTC. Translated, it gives CATRGGLNGYEQYF.

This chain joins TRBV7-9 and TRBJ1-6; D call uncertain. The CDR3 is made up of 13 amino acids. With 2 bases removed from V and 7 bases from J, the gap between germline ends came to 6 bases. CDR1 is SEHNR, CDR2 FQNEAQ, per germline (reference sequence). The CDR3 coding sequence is TGTGCCAGCAGCTTAACGGAGAATTCACCCCTCCACTTT. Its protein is CASSLTENSPLHF.

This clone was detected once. CDR3 residues: CASSRYLGTGIHSPLHF. Written as DNA, the CDR3 is TGTGCCAGCAGCCGATACCTAGGGACAGGGATTCATTCACCCCTCCACTTT. This chain joins TRBV7-9 and TRBJ1-6, with 9 bases identical to TRBD1. Trimming cost V 5 bases and J 8 bases; bases outside gene matches: 13. The CDR3 covers 17 residues. Germline-derived CDR1 and CDR2 are SEHNR and FQNEAQ (reference sequence).

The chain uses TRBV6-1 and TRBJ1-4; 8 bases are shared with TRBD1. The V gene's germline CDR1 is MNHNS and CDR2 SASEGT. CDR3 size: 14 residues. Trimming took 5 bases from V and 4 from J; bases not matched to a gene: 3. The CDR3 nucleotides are TGTGCCAGCAGTTTGACAGGGGATAATGAAAAACTGTTTTTT. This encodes CASSLTGDNEKLFF.